This entry lists 14 T cell receptor beta chains sequenced from one sample in a study of Tregs in tolerant kidney transplant recipients. Recipients received nonmyeloablative bone marrow transplants from related graft donors, with transient mixed chimerism. The assay was immunoSEQ multiplex PCR, and TCRdb's table has in-frame clones only and misses some. This sample's table reports more than 10,000 clones. This material consisted of CD8+ T cells from blood (PBMCs), taken 24 months after the transplant. All receptors come from a human patient who received a combined kidney and bone marrow transplant. Part of the T cells may come from the graft donor.

This clone is identified as medium-sized from frequency. The read halts 3 residues ahead of the CDR3 end, with the missing end drawn from the germline J gene. The gene calls are TRBV9 and TRBJ2-2; 7 bases map to TRBD2. The CDR3 has 16 amino acids. J lost 2 bases, V lost 4 bases, and 8 bases had no gene match. Germline CDR1 and CDR2: SGDLS and YYNGEE. The CDR3 reads CASSSPGGINTGELFF. Partial CDR3 DNA: TGTGCCAGCAGCTCCCCCGGGGGGATAAACACCGGGGAG.

Of note for this clone: The read ends 3 residues shy of where the CDR3 ends; the end is completed using the germline J gene. The chain carries TRBV10-2 and TRBJ2-7; D is perhaps TRBD1 or TRBD2 (5 bases each). The ends were cut back, 0 bases at V and 4 bases at J, with 13 bases in the middle. The CDR3 runs 15 residues. CDR1 is WSHSY, CDR2 SAAADI, per germline. This CDR3 is CASSESLSREYEQYF. The CDR3 DNA, read in part, is TGCGCCAGCAGTGAGTCTTTATCCAGGGAGTACGAG.

A remark on this clone: Read coverage stops 3 residues before the CDR3 terminus; the germline J gene supplies the remainder. This rearrangement joins TRBV7-9 to TRBJ2-1; TRBD1 matches at 7 bases. CDR3 length: 14 amino acids. Germline CDR1 is SEHNR and CDR2 is FQNEAQ (reference sequence). The V segment lost 3 bases and the J segment 7 bases; nucleotides outside the gene matches: 6. The DNA read from the CDR3 is TGTGCCAGCAGCTTGGGACAGAGGGGTAATGAG. The encoded protein is CASSLGQRGNE. The whole CDR3 protein is CASSLGQRGNEQFF. The full variable domain, rest sourced from reference TRBV7-9 and TRBJ2-1, is DTGVSQNPRHKITKRGQNVTFRCDPISEHNRLYWYRQTLGQGPEFLTYFQNEAQLEKSRLLSDRFSAERPKGSFSTLEIQRTEQGDSAMYLCASSLGQRGNEQFFGPGTRLTVL.

This clone shows up as large by frequency. The CDR3 loop is CASSNTKEETQYF. The part of the CDR3 DNA that was read is TGCGCCAGCAGTAACACCAAGGAAGAGACC. The chain links TRBV10-1 to TRBJ2-5, with D unclear. Read data end 3 residues before the CDR3 end; the end is taken from the germline J gene. Trimming took 5 bases from V and 3 from J, leaving 10 bases between them. The CDR3 spans 13 residues. Per germline, CDR1 WNHNN and CDR2 SYGVQD (reference sequence).

As to this clone: The CDR3 extends 3 residues past the end of the read, so its final part is completed from the germline J gene. The chain links TRBV7-7 to TRBJ1-4; no definite D call. There are 14 residues in the CDR3. The germline gives CDR1 SSHAT, CDR2 FNYEAQ (reference sequence). Trimming removed 7 bases from V and 4 bases from J, with 13 bases in between. This CDR3 is CASKRRADNEKLFF. The covered CDR3 bases are TGTGCCAGCAAGAGGCGCGCGGATAATGAAAAA.

Concerning this clone itself: The missing CDR3 end, 3 residues past where the read stops, is filled in from the germline J gene. The chain recombines TRBV5-1 with TRBJ2-7; D call uncertain. V lost 0 bases and J lost 2, with 9 bases in between. The germline CDR1 and CDR2 sequences are SGHRS and YFSETQ. This CDR3 has 14 amino acids. The sequenced part of the CDR3 DNA is TGCGCCAGCAGCTTGGTAGCCATACCCTACGAG. It codes for CASSLVAIPYE. The full CDR3 protein is CASSLVAIPYEQYF. Based on the CDR3 plus reference TRBV5-1 and TRBJ2-7, the full variable domain is KAGVTQTPRYLIKTRGQQVTLSCSPISGHRSVSWYQQTPGQGLQFLFEYFSETQRNKGNFPGRFSGRQFSNSRSEMNVSTLELGDSALYLCASSLVAIPYEQYFGPGTRLTVT.

For this clone: The DNA ends 3 residues before the CDR3 does, and the rest of the CDR3 is filled in from the germline J gene. This sequence joins TRBV20-1 and TRBJ2-1; 7 bases match TRBD1. This CDR3 contains 15 residues. CDR1 DFQATT and CDR2 SNEGSKA come from the germline V gene (reference sequence). J gave up 1 base and V 0 bases, and 3 bases lay outside the gene matches. CDR3 sequence: CSAREGRGSYNEQFF. CDR3 bases read: TGCAGTGCTAGAGAGGGCAGGGGGTCCTACAATGAG.

In regard to this clone: The read finishes 3 residues shy of the CDR3 end, and the germline J gene is used to complete it. This chain connects TRBV19 to TRBJ2-7; no definite D call. The germline gives CDR1 LNHDA, CDR2 SQIVND (reference sequence). Trimming took 3 bases from V and 5 from J, leaving 14 bases between them. The CDR3 is made up of 14 amino acids. The part of the CDR3 DNA that was read is TGTGCCAGTAGTATTGGCAGGTTTTTGGACGAG. Translating it yields CASSIGRFLDE. The whole CDR3 protein reads CASSIGRFLDEQYF.

Regarding this clone: Read data end 3 residues before the CDR3 end; the end is taken from the germline J gene. V and J are TRBV7-9 and TRBJ1-6; 11 nucleotides align to TRBD1. This CDR3 has 14 residues. The germline CDR1 and CDR2 sequences are SEHNR and FQNEAQ (reference sequence). V shed 8 bases and J 9 bases; nucleotides not matched to a gene: 6. CDR3 DNA (partial): TGTGCCAGCGGGGAGGACAGGGGGCTTTCACCC. Residues: CASGEDRGLSP. The whole CDR3 reads CASGEDRGLSPLHF.

Note on this clone: The CDR3 end is not reached by the read, which stops 3 residues before it; the germline J gene fills it in. The rearrangement uses TRBV30 and TRBJ2-3; D is uncertain. There are 15 residues in the CDR3. V lost 0 bases and J 0 bases, leaving 10 bases between the germline ends. Germline V gene data show CDR1 as GTSNPN and CDR2 as SVGIG (reference sequence). The CDR3 sequence: CAWSVRERSTDTQYF. Incomplete CDR3 DNA: TGTGCCTGGAGTGTACGAGAGAGGAGCACAGATACG.

Regarding this clone: Read sequence stops 3 residues before the CDR3 end, and the germline J gene provides the missing end. The chain couples TRBV18 to TRBJ2-7; 11 nucleotides agree with TRBD2. With V trimmed by 6 bases and J by 2 bases, 6 bases remained unmatched. The CDR3 sequence is 15 residues long. Looked up from germline, CDR1 is KGHSH and CDR2 is LQKENI. The CDR3 bases that were read are TGTGCCAGCTCCCGAATGACTAGCGGGACCTACGAG. Amino acids: CASSRMTSGTYE. The whole CDR3 sequence is CASSRMTSGTYEQYF.

In the case of this clone: Read data end 3 residues before the CDR3 end; the end is taken from the germline J gene. The chain combines TRBV29-1 with TRBJ2-2; no firm D call. Germline assignment: CDR1 SQVTM and CDR2 ANQGSEA. V was cut by 7 bases and J by 7 bases, with 10 bases left in between. The CDR3 is 11 amino acids. CDR3 bases read: TGCAGCGCCGTAAAGGGCGGGGAG. Translating it yields CSAVKGGE. The CDR3, in full, reads CSAVKGGELFF.

Worth noting for this clone: The read gets to within 3 residues of the CDR3 end, and the germline J gene fills in the rest. The chain combines TRBV7-2 with TRBJ1-2, with 7 bases that match TRBD1. Germline V gene data show CDR1 as SGHTA and CDR2 as FQGNSA. The CDR3 length is 14 residues. V lost 1 base and J lost 4; bases outside the gene matches: 3. The part of the CDR3 DNA that was read is TGTGCCAGCAGCTTAGTAGACAGGGCCTATGGC. Translation gives CASSLVDRAYG. The CDR3 in its entirety is CASSLVDRAYGYTF.

As for this clone: The missing CDR3 end, 3 residues past where the read stops, is filled in from the germline J gene. The chain combines TRBV20-1 with TRBJ2-1, with 11 bases fitting TRBD2. V shed 0 bases, J shed 6 bases, and the junction held 13 bases outside the gene matches. Germline V lookup: CDR1 DFQATT, CDR2 SNEGSKA (reference sequence). The CDR3 sequence is 18 residues long. CDR3 DNA, as far as it was read: TGCAGTGCTAGAGATGTACTAGCGGGGGAAATCGAAGCCAATGAG. Encoded protein: CSARDVLAGEIEANE. The entire CDR3 is CSARDVLAGEIEANEQFF.